The clone carrying this T cell receptor (beta chain) appeared a few times. No antigen is known for it. Then a second PCR, running about 7 to 11 cycles, was carried out with a sample-barcoded 5' primer and a J-beta primer mix. TCRdb re-analysed the 5' RACE reads in MiXCR, keeping a single row per CDR3 protein. The sample has about 2 million distinct CDR3 sequences, 40% to 55% seen once. Total RNA was extracted at no less than 5 micrograms per sample. The CDR3 is 16 amino acids. From germline, CDR1 is SGHTA and CDR2 FQGNSA. Between the trimmed V and J ends, which lost 1 base and 0 bases, there was a span of 13 bases. The record originates from a study of blood T cells in healthy people across ages. General study results and limits: With naive T cell percentage, TCR beta diversity showed a strong correlation. Diversity figures derived from one million T cells were judged to underestimate the true value. The unknown donor CMV status may have confounded expanded clonotype changes.

The clonotype was recovered from a woman aged 40 to 50 in good health. This rearrangement joins TRBV7-2 to TRBJ2-7; the D is unclear. Sequenced: blood. CDR3 residues: CASSLDLGRSSYEQYF. DNA for the CDR3: TGTGCCAGCAGCTTAGATCTCGGACGGAGCTCCTACGAGCAGTACTTC.